A selection of T cell receptor beta chains follows, all from one sample in a study of beta chain features in type 1 diabetes. Method: immunoSEQ multiplex PCR; TCRdb's copy keeps in-frame clones and lacks some. Here the sample spans around 250,000 clones, around 13% being singletons. Source material: naive CD4+ T cells from blood. The source is a man aged 25-40 years with type 1 diabetes. CDR3s include the opening cysteine and the closing phenylalanine or tryptophan. A D gene is named only where the DNA matches it firmly. Part of the rows lack a size; the others show once, few, many or a class for expanded clones.

d_call	v_call	clone_size	j_call	cdr3_aa	cdr3_nt
NA	TRBV2	few	TRBJ1-4	CAIKSGAVEKLFF	TGTGCCATCAAGAGCGGCGCGGTTGAAAAACTGTTTTTT
NA	TRBV18	NA	TRBJ2-7	CASSPPGSEGRNEQYF	TGTGCCAGCTCACCACCGGGGTCGGAGGGGAGGAACGAGCAGTACTTC
NA	TRBV19	NA	TRBJ2-1	CASSIVEGLYEQFF	TGTGCCAGTAGTATAGTTGAGGGACTCTATGAGCAGTTCTTC
NA	TRBV30	NA	TRBJ1-2	CAWRALGFLNYGYTF	TGTGCCTGGAGGGCTTTGGGCTTCCTTAACTATGGCTACACCTTC
TRBD1	TRBV15	few	TRBJ2-7	CATSKTGQGGYEQYF	TGTGCCACCAGCAAGACAGGACAGGGAGGCTACGAGCAGTACTTC
TRBD1	TRBV5-1	NA	TRBJ1-5	CASSPGTGSNQPQHF	TGCGCCAGCAGCCCCGGGACAGGCAGCAATCAGCCCCAGCATTTT
NA	TRBV7-2	few	TRBJ1-2	CASSLSRSPSNYTF	TGTGCCAGCAGTTTGAGTCGATCCCCGTCCAACTACACCTTC
NA	TRBV19	NA	TRBJ1-2	CASSPGTPWGYTF	TGTGCCAGTAGTCCCGGGACTCCCTGGGGCTACACCTTC
TRBD2	TRBV28	NA	TRBJ2-7	CASRGGGTYEQYF	TGTGCCAGCAGGGGCGGGGGAACCTACGAGCAGTACTTC
NA	TRBV4-1	few	TRBJ2-5	CASSQEPGETQYF	TGCGCCAGCAGCCAAGAGCCCGGGGAGACCCAGTACTTC
NA	TRBV29-1	NA	TRBJ1-1	CSVLLNTEAFF	TGCAGCGTTCTCTTGAACACTGAAGCTTTCTTT
TRBD2	TRBV11-3	few	TRBJ2-3	CASSSGTSGGADTQYF	TGTGCCAGCAGCTCCGGGACTAGCGGGGGGGCTGATACGCAGTATTTT
NA	TRBV29-1	NA	TRBJ2-1	CSARGTTEQFF	TGCAGCGCAAGAGGGACAACCGAGCAGTTCTTC
NA	TRBV27	few	TRBJ1-5	CASSQVLSNQPQHF	TGTGCCAGCAGTCAGGTCCTGAGCAATCAGCCCCAGCATTTT
NA	TRBV2	NA	TRBJ2-4	CASSEALSGKNIQYF	TGTGCCAGCAGTGAAGCGTTATCGGGCAAAAACATTCAGTACTTC
TRBD1	TRBV5-1	NA	TRBJ2-5	CASSIDRGAETQYF	TGCGCCAGCAGCATAGACAGGGGGGCAGAGACCCAGTACTTC
TRBD2	TRBV4-2	few	TRBJ2-7	CASSDPTSGRGMQYF	TGTGCCAGCAGCGACCCGACTAGCGGGAGGGGGATGCAGTACTTC
TRBD1	TRBV5-4	few	TRBJ1-2	CASSFTGGLTNYGYTF	TGTGCCAGCAGCTTTACAGGGGGGTTAACTAACTATGGCTACACCTTC
TRBD2	TRBV5-6	NA	TRBJ2-3	CASSSSSRLAGGLTDTQYF	TGTGCCAGCAGCTCATCAAGTCGTCTAGCGGGGGGCCTCACAGATACGCAGTATTTT
NA	TRBV2	NA	TRBJ2-5	CASSEGPETQYF	TGTGCCAGCAGTGAGGGCCCAGAGACCCAGTACTTC
TRBD2	TRBV30	few	TRBJ2-1	CAWSVTVAGVREQFF	TGTGCCTGGAGTGTAACGGTAGCGGGAGTTCGTGAGCAGTTCTTC
NA	TRBV29-1	NA	TRBJ1-4	CSGRGSNEKLFF	TGCAGCGGCCGAGGGAGTAATGAAAAACTGTTTTTT
TRBD1	TRBV10-3	few	TRBJ2-5	CAIGNPTGLETQYF	TGTGCCATCGGAAATCCGACAGGGTTGGAGACCCAGTACTTC
NA	TRBV21-1	few	TRBJ2-4	CASSKVGGLAKNIQYF	TGTGCCAGCAGCAAAGTGGGAGGGCTAGCCAAAAACATTCAGTACTTC
NA	TRBV4-1	few	TRBJ1-5	CASSQDGQSNQPQHF	TGCGCCAGCAGCCAAGATGGACAAAGCAATCAGCCCCAGCATTTT
TRBD1	TRBV7-2	few	TRBJ1-1	CASSLEVGGHTEAFF	TGTGCCAGCAGCTTAGAAGTAGGGGGCCACACTGAAGCTTTCTTT
NA	TRBV9	few	TRBJ1-2	CASSLEWGDDGYTF	TGTGCCAGCAGCCTAGAGTGGGGGGATGATGGCTACACCTTC